This T cell receptor (beta chain) emerged from a study of T-cell memory formation after mild COVID-19. TCRdb reanalysed the 5' RACE reads using MiXCR and keeps one entry per CDR3 protein. The table records under 300,000 distinct CDR3 sequences, under 8.5% of them present only once. Study results and caveats: Some clones that responded turned up in pre-infection memory, which suggests that cross-reactive memory joined in.

This clonotype occurred a few times. Its antigen is still unknown. The germline gives CDR1 SGHRS, CDR2 YFSETQ. Trimming shortened V by 0 bases and J by 5 bases, and 17 bases separated the two germline ends. This CDR3 region has 16 residues. This rearrangement joins TRBV5-1 to TRBJ1-1; no clear D. The sample consisted of PBMCs or a T cell subset sorted from them (not recorded which). The sequence was collected from a man younger than 35 who had mild COVID-19 (a few samples of this study predate the infection). Cell type and time point are not known. The CDR3 spells CASSLVGSAGGTEAFF. Here the CDR3 DNA reads TGCGCCAGCAGCTTGGTGGGCTCCGCCGGAGGAACTGAAGCTTTCTTT.